This T cell receptor (beta chain) emerged from a study of regulatory T cells in long-lasting Graves disease. Study information: Over 5 years of antithyroid drugs plus positive TSH receptor antibodies defined persistent Graves' disease. Study results and caveats: Reduced TCR diversity was observed in persistent Graves' patients versus newly diagnosed patients. New patients shared 750 to 1,000 public clonotypes, fewer than the 2,500 to 3,500 shared by persistent patients.

HTBI primers from iRepertoire and Arm-PCR of CDR3 regions yielded the TCR beta libraries. TCRdb re-analysed the multiplex PCR reads in MiXCR, keeping a single row per CDR3 protein. Of around 430,000 distinct CDR3 sequences listed, 20% to 25% are singletons. As concerns this clonotype: What it recognizes is unknown.

Germline CDR1 and CDR2: MNHNS and SASEGT. V was clipped by 6 bases and J by 0 bases; unmatched bases: 9. The CDR3 runs to 17 residues. Time point in this sample: persistent/refractory GD, antithyroid drugs over 5 years with positive TRAb. From RNA extracted from PBMCs, the TCR library was made. The specimen was peripheral blood mononuclear cells (PBMCs), collected when the disease was refractory, from a patient treated with antithyroid drugs. The chain has TRBV6-1 and TRBJ1-3; 9 bases map to TRBD1. The sequence derives from a female donor with Graves disease. The CDR3 here is CASRTTGTGFSGNTIYF. The DNA for the CDR3 is TGTGCCAGCAGGACTACCGGGACAGGGTTCTCTGGAAACACCATATATTTT.